This TCR beta chain is from a study of blood T cell repertoires in COVID-19. Study-level background: Collection of acute and convalescent COVID-19 samples took place in the United States, Italy and Spain. In each case, the material was cDNA or gDNA derived from T cells, B-cell-depleted T cells, or PBMCs.

This clone was counted once. The CDR3 has 15 residues. CDR1 is MNHNY, CDR2 SVGAGI, per germline (reference sequence). With 5 bases clipped from V and 10 bases from J, the junction kept 12 bases outside the gene matches. Methods used by the authors: Estimation of nucleated cell counts was performed using reference gene primer amplification. Data came from immunoSEQ multiplex PCR; TCRdb stores just in-frame clones and leaves some out. That table supplies the V and J calls and clone size; D and trimming were determined from the DNA. This table has about 200,000 clones, around nine tenths appearing once. Sequencing input: peripheral blood. The chain recombines TRBV6-6 with TRBJ2-1, with 9 bases lining up with TRBD1. This TCR was recovered from a man in his sixties who had recovered from COVID-19. The DNA of the CDR3 is TGTGCCAGCAGTCTCACAGGGGGCCGGGGAGAGGAGCAGTTCTTC. It encodes CASSLTGGRGEEQFF.